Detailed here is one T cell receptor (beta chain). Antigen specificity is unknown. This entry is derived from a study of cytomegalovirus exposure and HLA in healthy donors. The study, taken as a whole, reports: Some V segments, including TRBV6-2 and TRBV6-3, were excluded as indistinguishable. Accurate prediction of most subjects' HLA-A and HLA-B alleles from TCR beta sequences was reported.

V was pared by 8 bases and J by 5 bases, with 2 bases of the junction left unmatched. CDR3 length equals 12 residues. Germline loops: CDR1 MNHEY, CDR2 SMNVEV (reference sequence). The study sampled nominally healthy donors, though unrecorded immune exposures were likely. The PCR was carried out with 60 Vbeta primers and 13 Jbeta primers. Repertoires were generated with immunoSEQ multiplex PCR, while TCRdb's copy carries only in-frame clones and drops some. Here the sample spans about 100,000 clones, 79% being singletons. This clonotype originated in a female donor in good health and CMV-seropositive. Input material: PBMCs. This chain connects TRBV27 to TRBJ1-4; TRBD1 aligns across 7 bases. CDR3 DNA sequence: TGTGCCAGCCGGACAGGAAATGAAAAACTGTTTTTT. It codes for CASRTGNEKLFF.